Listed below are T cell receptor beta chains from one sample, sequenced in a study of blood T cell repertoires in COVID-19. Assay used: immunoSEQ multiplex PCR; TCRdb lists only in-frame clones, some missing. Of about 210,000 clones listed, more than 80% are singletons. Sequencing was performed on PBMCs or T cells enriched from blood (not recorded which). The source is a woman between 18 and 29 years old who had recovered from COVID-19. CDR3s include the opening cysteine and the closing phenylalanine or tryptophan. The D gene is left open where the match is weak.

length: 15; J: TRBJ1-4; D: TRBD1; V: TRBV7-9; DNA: TGTGCCAGCAGCAGAACCCAGGGGGCAGAGGAAAAACTGTTTTTT; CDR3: CASSRTQGAEEKLFF
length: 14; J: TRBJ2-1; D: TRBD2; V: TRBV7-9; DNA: TGTGCCAGCAGCAGACTAGCGGGGGGGCATGAGCAGTTCTTC; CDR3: CASSRLAGGHEQFF
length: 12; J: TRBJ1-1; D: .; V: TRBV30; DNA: TGTGCCTGGGGGACTGTCCGAAACGAAGCTTTCTTT; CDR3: CAWGTVRNEAFF
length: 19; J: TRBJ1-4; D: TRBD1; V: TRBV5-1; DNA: TGCGCCAGCAGCTTGGGTGTCGGGACAGGTCCAGCAACTAATGAAAAACTGTTTTTT; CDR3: CASSLGVGTGPATNEKLFF
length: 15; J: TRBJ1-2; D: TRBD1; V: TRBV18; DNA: TGTGCCAGCTCACGAGGACAGGGCGATGGCTATGGCTACACCTTC; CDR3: CASSRGQGDGYGYTF
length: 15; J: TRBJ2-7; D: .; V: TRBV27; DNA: TGTGCCAGCAGTAACCGACAGGATTTTAGCTACGAGCAGTACTTC; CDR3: CASSNRQDFSYEQYF
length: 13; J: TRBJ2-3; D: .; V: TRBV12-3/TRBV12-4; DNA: TGTGCCAGCAGTTTAGGAGGGTCAGATACGCAGTATTTT; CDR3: CASSLGGSDTQYF
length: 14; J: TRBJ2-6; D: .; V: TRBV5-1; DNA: TGCGCCAGTCGAAAGGAGTCTGGGGCCAACGTCCTGACTTTC; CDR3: CASRKESGANVLTF
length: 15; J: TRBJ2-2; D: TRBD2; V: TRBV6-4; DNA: TGTGCCAGCAGTGCTAGCGGGGAAGCCACCGGGGAGCTGTTTTTT; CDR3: CASSASGEATGELFF
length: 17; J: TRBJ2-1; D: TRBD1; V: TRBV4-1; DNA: TGCGCCAGCAGCCAAGATCTGGGCCAGGGGGACTACAATGAGCAGTTCTTC; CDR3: CASSQDLGQGDYNEQFF
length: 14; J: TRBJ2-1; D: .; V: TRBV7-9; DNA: TGTGCCAGCAGCTTAGTAAGGGGCCGTAGTGAGCAGTTCTTC; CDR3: CASSLVRGRSEQFF
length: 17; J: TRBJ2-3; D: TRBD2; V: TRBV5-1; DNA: TGCGCCAGCAGCGTGGGACGAGCGGGGGGTACTTGGGATACGCAGTATTTT; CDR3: CASSVGRAGGTWDTQYF